This entry describes one T cell receptor beta chain. Its antigen is unknown. Constant-segment-primed 5'RACE gave TCR alpha and TCR beta cDNA libraries with sample barcodes and UMIs. TCRdb reprocessed the 5' RACE reads via MiXCR and lists one record per CDR3 protein. The profile shows hundreds of thousands of distinct CDR3 sequences, 28% of them singletons. Per the germline V gene, CDR1 is SGHDT and CDR2 is YYEEEE. The CDR3 sequence is 13 residues long. Trimming took 0 bases from V and 7 from J, leaving 11 bases between them. The record originates from a study of T-cell memory formation after mild COVID-19. Study in general: TCR clustering was largely donor specific. Regarding the study as a whole: CD4/CD8 balance characterized clones contracting day 15 to 85, and CD4+ skew characterized later expanders. Contracting CD4+ clones lay largely in CM and EM, with CD8+ ones residing in EMRA.

The sequencing input was PBMCs or a T cell subset sorted from them (not recorded which). The chain recombines TRBV5-6 with TRBJ2-7, with D possibly matching TRBD2 (6 bases). The receptor's source is an adult woman who had mild COVID-19 (a few samples of this study predate the infection). Cell type and time point are not known. The CDR3 nucleotides are TGTGCCAGCAGCTTGGGCAGGGCGGGGGAGCAGTACTTC. The encoded protein is CASSLGRAGEQYF.